This TCR beta chain stems from a study of blood T cell repertoires in COVID-19. At the level of the study: Whether acute or convalescent, the COVID-19 samples came from the United States, Italy and Spain. Sources were T cells, B-cell-depleted T cells, or PBMCs; the material itself was cDNA or gDNA.

The CDR3 is made up of 14 amino acids. The ends were cut back, 2 bases at V and 3 bases at J, with 11 bases in the middle. Per the germline V gene, CDR1 is MDHEN and CDR2 is SYDVKM. The method was immunoSEQ multiplex PCR; TCRdb's version includes in-frame clones alone and lacks a portion of them. The sample has 250,000 to 350,000 clones; approximately 86% are singletons. Sample: peripheral blood. This chain uses TRBV28 with TRBJ2-7; D is unclear. The TCR originated in a woman aged 25 to 39 who had recovered from COVID-19. DNA for the CDR3: TGTGCCAGCAGTTTAGACTCCCCGGGCTACGAGCAGTACTTC. Encoded protein: CASSLDSPGYEQYF.